This TCR beta chain comes out of a study of T cell repertoires in cytomegalovirus infection. The wider study: Alongside well-studied HLA-B-restricted CMV epitopes, recently identified HLA-C-restricted CMV epitopes were also used. Public signatures in TCR beta pointed to CMV infection and matching HLA type.

Points from the study as a whole: Summed public TCR beta family frequency identified CMV carriers bearing the relevant HLA.

This clonotype was seen only once. The antigen remains unidentified. CDR1 is MNHNY and CDR2 is SVGAGI in the germline V gene (reference sequence). The CDR3 runs 15 residues. V lost 5 bases to trimming and J lost 1 base; unmatched junction nucleotides: 5. TCRdb processed the reads anew with MiXCR; each CDR3 protein has one entry. The sample has about 470,000 distinct CDR3 sequences, approximately 42% seen once. The source was cultured PBMCs, collected from culture after CMV antigen stimulation. This clonotype was sampled from a human donor in good health (CMV status not recorded). Some clones in this sample may be carry-over from other donors' samples. The V gene is TRBV6-6, the J gene TRBJ2-3; 8 bases line up with TRBD2. The CDR3 sequence is CASSDGGGGTDTQYF. The CDR3 DNA is TGTGCCAGCAGTGACGGGGGGGGGGGCACAGATACGCAGTATTTT.